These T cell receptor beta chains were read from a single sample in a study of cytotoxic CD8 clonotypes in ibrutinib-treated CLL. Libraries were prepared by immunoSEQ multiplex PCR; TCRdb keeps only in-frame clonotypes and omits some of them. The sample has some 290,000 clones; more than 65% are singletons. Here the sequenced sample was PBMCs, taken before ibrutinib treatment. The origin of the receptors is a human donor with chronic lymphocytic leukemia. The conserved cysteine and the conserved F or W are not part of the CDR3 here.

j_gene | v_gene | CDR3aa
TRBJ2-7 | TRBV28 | ASSFRGGGRQQYEQY
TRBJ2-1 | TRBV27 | ASSLRAEAIYNEQF
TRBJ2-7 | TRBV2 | ASKDRGNREQY
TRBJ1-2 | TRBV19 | ASITGDGYT
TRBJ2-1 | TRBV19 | ASSIGFSNEQF
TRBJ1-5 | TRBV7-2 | ASSWRTGTDQPQH
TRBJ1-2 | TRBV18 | ASSPSDGRAYGYT
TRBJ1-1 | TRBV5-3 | ARSRGLQAF
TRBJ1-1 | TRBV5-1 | ASSLSGSNTEAF
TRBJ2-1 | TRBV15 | ATSRTSGWNEQF
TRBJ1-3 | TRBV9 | ASSGGTGGSTIY
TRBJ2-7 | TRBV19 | ASSISWDGKNSYEQY
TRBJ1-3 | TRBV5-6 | ARKGNTIY
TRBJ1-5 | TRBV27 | ASSFSGERGQPQH
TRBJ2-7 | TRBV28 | ASSLQGISYEQY
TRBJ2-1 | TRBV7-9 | ASSLGERGPVDEQF
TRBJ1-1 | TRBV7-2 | ASSLDRPNTEAF
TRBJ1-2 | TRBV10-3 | AISESYGAGNGYT
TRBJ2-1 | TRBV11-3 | ASSSDYTMIQF
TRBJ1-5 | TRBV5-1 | ASSLDADYQPQH
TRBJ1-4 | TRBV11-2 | ASSPPGMATNEKLF
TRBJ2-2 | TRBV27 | ASRTGTRNTGELF
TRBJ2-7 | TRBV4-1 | ASSQGTSTGIASAYEQY
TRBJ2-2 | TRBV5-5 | ASSFLDTGELF
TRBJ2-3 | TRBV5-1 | ASSLEAGGGTDTQY
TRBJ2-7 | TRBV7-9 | ASSPQGFTYEQY
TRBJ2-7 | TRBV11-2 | ASSLYGTDTEQY
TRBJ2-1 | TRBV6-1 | ASSPRQDNEQF
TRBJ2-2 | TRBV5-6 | ASSLGSGGYTGELF
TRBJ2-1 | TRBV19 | ASSSRGSTYNEQF
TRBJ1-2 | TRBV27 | ASSLKLGANYGYT
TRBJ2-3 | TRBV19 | ASSLTGTSFTDTQY
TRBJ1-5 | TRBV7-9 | ASSLEGGNQPQH
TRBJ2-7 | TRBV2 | ASSDRGRYEQY
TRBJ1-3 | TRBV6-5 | ASHRDSGNTIY
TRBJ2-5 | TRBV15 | ATSRPPGGWGSGSQETQY
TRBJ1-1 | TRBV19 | ASSGGRGTEAF
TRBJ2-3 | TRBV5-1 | ASSLGDTTDTQY
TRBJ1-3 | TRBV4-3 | ASSQEIGKYGNTIY
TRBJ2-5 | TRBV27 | ASSSVQGTQY
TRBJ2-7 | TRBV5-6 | ASSPPGSTSGIPYEQY